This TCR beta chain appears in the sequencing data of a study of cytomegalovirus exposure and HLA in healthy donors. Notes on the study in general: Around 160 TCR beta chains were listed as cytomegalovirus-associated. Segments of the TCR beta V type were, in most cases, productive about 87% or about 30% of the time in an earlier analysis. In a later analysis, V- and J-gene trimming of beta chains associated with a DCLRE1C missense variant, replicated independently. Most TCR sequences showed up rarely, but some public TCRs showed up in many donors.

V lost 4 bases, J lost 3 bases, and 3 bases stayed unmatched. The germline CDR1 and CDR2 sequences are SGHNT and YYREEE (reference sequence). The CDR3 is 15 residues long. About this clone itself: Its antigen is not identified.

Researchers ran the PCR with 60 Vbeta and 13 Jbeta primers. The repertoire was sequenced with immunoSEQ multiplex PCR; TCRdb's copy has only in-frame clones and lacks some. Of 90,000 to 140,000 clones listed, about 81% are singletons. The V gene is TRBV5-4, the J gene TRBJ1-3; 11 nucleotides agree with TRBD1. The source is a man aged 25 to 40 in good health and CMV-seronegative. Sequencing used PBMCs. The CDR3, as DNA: TGTGCCAGCAGCAGGACAGGGGGCGGTGGAAACACCATATATTTT. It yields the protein CASSRTGGGGNTIYF.